The entry below gives a single T cell receptor beta chain sequence along with its context. Its antigen is unidentified. This entry belongs to a study of T cell repertoires in cytomegalovirus infection. Germline V gene lookup returns CDR1 MNHEY and CDR2 SVGEGT. V was shortened by 2 bases and J by 2 bases, with 15 bases between the two germline ends. The CDR3 sequence is 16 residues long. TCRdb processed the reads anew with MiXCR; each CDR3 protein has one entry. The sample consists of about 51,000 distinct CDR3 sequences, roughly a fifth of them appearing once. This sequence joins TRBV6-2 or TRBV6-3 and TRBJ1-2; D perhaps matches TRBD1 (6 bases). The sequencing used CD8+ T cells from cultured PBMCs, collected from culture after CMV antigen stimulation. This receptor was identified in a human donor in good health (CMV status not recorded). Some clones in this sample may be carry-over from other donors' samples. CDR3 bases: TGTGCCAGCAGTTACAATCCCGACAGGACGAACTATGGCTACACCTTC. As protein: CASSYNPDRTNYGYTF.